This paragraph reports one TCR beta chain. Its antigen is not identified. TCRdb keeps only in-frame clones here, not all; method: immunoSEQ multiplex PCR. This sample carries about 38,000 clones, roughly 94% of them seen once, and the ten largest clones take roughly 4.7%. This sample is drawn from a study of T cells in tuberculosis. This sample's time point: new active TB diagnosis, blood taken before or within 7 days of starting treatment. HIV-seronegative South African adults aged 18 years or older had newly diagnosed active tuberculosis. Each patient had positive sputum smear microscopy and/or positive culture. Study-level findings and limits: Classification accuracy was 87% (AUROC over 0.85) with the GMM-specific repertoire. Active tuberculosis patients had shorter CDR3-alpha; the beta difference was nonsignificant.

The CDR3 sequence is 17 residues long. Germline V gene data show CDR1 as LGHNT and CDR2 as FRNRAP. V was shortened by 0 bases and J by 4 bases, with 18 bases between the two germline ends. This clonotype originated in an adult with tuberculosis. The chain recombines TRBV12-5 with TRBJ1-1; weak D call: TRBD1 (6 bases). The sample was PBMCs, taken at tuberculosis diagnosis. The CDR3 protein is CASGLVVDSPRGTEAFF. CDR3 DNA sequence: TGTGCTAGTGGTTTGGTGGTTGACAGCCCCAGGGGCACTGAAGCTTTCTTT.